This passage covers 17 T cell receptor beta chains from one sample sequenced in a study of a mutant IDH1 vaccine in newly diagnosed glioma. The protocol was immunoSEQ multiplex PCR, while the TCRdb copy is restricted to in-frame clones and leaves out a portion. The sample holds around 40,000 clones, approximately 76% seen once. No antigen has been assigned to these receptors. The time point here: week 23, last vaccination. Vaccinated patients received 300 ug of mutant IDH1 20-mer peptide per dose, with topical imiquimod. The specimen was PBMCs, collected from a glioma patient whose treatment included an IDH1 peptide vaccine. These receptors were obtained from a man between 50 and 59 years old with glioma.

The chain uses TRBV29-1 and TRBJ2-5, with D perhaps matching TRBD1 (6 bases). This CDR3 region has 13 residues. The V gene lost 6 bases and the J gene lost 5 bases, with 16 bases spanning the gap. Germline V CDR1 and CDR2: SQVTM, ANQGSEA. For the CDR3, the DNA is TGCAGCGTCCAGGGGCCGATCACGGAGACCCAGTACTTC. Translating it yields CSVQGPITETQYF.

The rearrangement joins TRBV25-1 to TRBJ2-7; 9 positions agree with TRBD1. The CDR3 is 15 amino acids. V trimming: 2 bases; J trimming: 1 base; junction bases outside the gene matches: 3. Looked up from germline, CDR1 is MGHDK and CDR2 is SYGVNS. The CDR3 region is CASSELDRGSYEQYF. CDR3 nucleotide sequence: TGTGCCAGCAGTGAACTGGACAGGGGATCCTACGAGCAGTACTTC.

The genes are TRBV7-2 and TRBJ1-2, with 9 bases identical to TRBD1. V shed 5 bases and J 6 bases; nucleotides not matched to a gene: 7. The CDR3 spans 14 residues. Germline assignment: CDR1 SGHTA and CDR2 FQGNSA. The CDR3 is CASSPGQGGDGYTF. The CDR3 DNA sequence: TGTGCCAGCAGCCCGGGACAGGGAGGTGATGGCTACACCTTC.

In its sample, this clone was seen a few times. The chain combines TRBV18 with TRBJ1-5; D not certain. CDR3 length equals 15 residues. Per the germline V gene, CDR1 is KGHSH and CDR2 is LQKENI. V was shortened by 3 bases and J by 2 bases, with 11 bases between the two germline ends. CDR3 nucleotide sequence: TGTGCCAGCTCACCTCGCGGGAACCGCAATCAGCCCCAGCATTTT. It translates to CASSPRGNRNQPQHF.

The chain couples TRBV5-1 to TRBJ2-5, with a weak D call TRBD2 (5 bases). Germline loops: CDR1 SGHRS, CDR2 YFSETQ. There are 14 residues in the CDR3. Between the trimmed V and J ends, which lost 2 bases and 4 bases, there was a span of 12 bases. CDR3 protein: CASSLLASPETQYF. In DNA, the CDR3 is TGCGCCAGCAGCTTATTGGCTAGCCCAGAGACCCAGTACTTC.

The chain couples TRBV6-5 to TRBJ2-4; 8 bases are a match to TRBD1. The CDR3 consists of 14 residues. Germline V gene sequence: CDR1 MNHEY, CDR2 SVGAGI. The ends lost 6 bases at V and 3 bases at J; junction bases unmatched: 4. DNA of the CDR3: TGTGCCAGCAGGGCAGGGGGCGTCAAAAACATTCAGTACTTC. Its translation is CASRAGGVKNIQYF.

The chain has TRBV5-4 and TRBJ2-3, with 10 positions matching TRBD2. The V gene's germline CDR1 is SGHNT and CDR2 YYREEE (reference sequence). Losses at the gene ends were 3 bases for V and 4 bases for J; bases not matched to a gene: 5. The CDR3 is 15 residues long. The CDR3 protein is CASSYSGGWADTQYF. DNA for the CDR3: TGTGCCAGCAGCTATAGCGGGGGGTGGGCAGATACGCAGTATTTT.

The chain couples TRBV11-2 to TRBJ1-2; the D is unclear. Between the trimmed V and J ends, which lost 5 bases and 1 base, there was a span of 8 bases. Germline V lookup: CDR1 SGHAT, CDR2 FQNNGV. This CDR3 contains 13 residues. CDR3 residues: CASSPAHNYGYTF. CDR3 sequence (DNA): TGTGCCAGCAGCCCCGCACATAACTATGGCTACACCTTC.

The CDR3 reads CASSLPGTREQYF. CDR3 coding DNA: TGTGCCAGCAGCTTACCAGGCACAAGGGAGCAGTACTTC. The chain has TRBV7-9 and TRBJ2-7; unclear D gene. Trimming took off 2 bases at V and 7 bases at J, with 12 bases between the two ends. CDR3 length equals 13 residues. Germline V gene sequence: CDR1 SEHNR, CDR2 FQNEAQ (reference sequence). Looking up the rest from reference TRBV7-9 and TRBJ2-7 gives the full variable domain: DTGVSQNPRHKITKRGQNVTFRCDPISEHNRLYWYRQTLGQGPEFLTYFQNEAQLEKSRLLSDRFSAERPKGSFSTLEIQRTEQGDSAMYLCASSLPGTREQYFGPGTRLTVT.

The chain has TRBV9 and TRBJ1-2; D is unresolved. The CDR3 is made up of 12 amino acids. The ends were cut back, 8 bases at V and 0 bases at J, with 8 bases in the middle. Germline values: CDR1 SGDLS, CDR2 YYNGEE. The CDR3 coding sequence is TGTGCCAGTTCCTTATCTAACTATGGCTACACCTTC. As protein: CASSLSNYGYTF.

The rearrangement uses TRBV6-1 and TRBJ1-1, with 9 bases matching TRBD1. Trimming at V came to 7 bases and at J to 1 base, leaving 7 bases not matched to a gene. From germline, CDR1 is MNHNS and CDR2 SASEGT. This CDR3 has 15 amino acids. The CDR3 region is CASTQGAMRNTEAFF. CDR3 coding DNA: TGTGCCAGCACACAGGGGGCGATGAGGAACACTGAAGCTTTCTTT.

In DNA form, the CDR3 reads TGTGCCAGCAGCTTGCGGACAACGAGCTCCTATAATTCACCCCTCCACTTT. It specifies CASSLRTTSSYNSPLHF. The chain has TRBV7-6 and TRBJ1-6; D perhaps matches TRBD1 (5 bases). The length of the CDR3 is 17 residues. Germline CDR1 is SGHVS and CDR2 is FNYEAQ. Trimming removed 3 bases at V and 0 bases at J, with 12 bases between.

V is TRBV6-1 and J is TRBJ2-7; D ambiguous. The CDR3 has 14 residues. The germline gives CDR1 MNHNS, CDR2 SASEGT. Deletions cut 5 bases from V and 0 bases from J, with 11 bases between. Written as DNA, the CDR3 is TGTGCCAGCAGTACCCAGCTCAGCTCCTACGAGCAGTACTTC. This encodes CASSTQLSSYEQYF.

The chain has TRBV5-5 and TRBJ1-1; D ambiguous. This CDR3 comprises 14 residues. Germline values: CDR1 SGHKS, CDR2 YYEKEE (reference sequence). Trimming left V 6 bases short and J 4 bases short, with 16 bases between. The DNA for the CDR3 is TGTGCCAGCAACCGACAACCCGAGGGCACTGAAGCTTTCTTT. Translated, it gives CASNRQPEGTEAFF.

The chain employs TRBV6-1 and TRBJ2-1; D ambiguous. Germline V gene data show CDR1 as MNHNS and CDR2 as SASEGT. CDR3 length: 12 residues. Between the trimmed V and J ends, which lost 4 bases and 8 bases, there was a span of 9 bases. CDR3 DNA sequence: TGTGCCAGCAGTGGAAGCGTCGATGAGCAGTTCTTC. This encodes CASSGSVDEQFF.

V and J are TRBV27 and TRBJ2-5; 9 nucleotides match TRBD2. The germline V gene encodes CDR1 MNHEY and CDR2 SMNVEV (reference sequence). CDR3 length: 15 amino acids. The J segment lost 7 bases and the V segment lost 8 bases, leaving 14 bases of the junction unmatched. In DNA, the CDR3 is TGTGCCAGCGGGACTAGCCCCGGACCAGAAGCGACCCAGTACTTC. This encodes CASGTSPGPEATQYF.

The rearrangement uses TRBV20-1 and TRBJ1-4; unclear D gene. The CDR3 is 11 amino acids. Germline V gene sequence: CDR1 DFQATT, CDR2 SNEGSKA (reference sequence). V lost 1 base and J lost 10, with 7 bases in between. For the CDR3, the DNA is TGCAGTGCTAGAGCCGGCTCAAAACTGTTTTTT. Translating gives CSARAGSKLFF.